The next 28 T cell receptor beta chains were all read from a single sample in a study of blood T cell repertoires in COVID-19. TCRdb's copy holds only in-frame clones and misses some; the assay was immunoSEQ multiplex PCR. The sample lists about 200,000 clones, 84% occurring once. The sample taken for sequencing was peripheral blood. The receptors here all came from a woman of 80 years or more with COVID-19, enrolled during active disease.

The chain couples TRBV29-1 to TRBJ1-2; tentatively, D is TRBD1 (6 bases). The CDR3 contains 14 residues. Trimming left V 5 bases short and J 6 bases short, with 19 bases between. CDR1 is SQVTM and CDR2 is ANQGSEA in the germline V gene. The CDR3 nucleotides are TGCAGCGTTTCGGGACACTCCTTAGAGCATGGCTACACCTTC. This gives the protein CSVSGHSLEHGYTF. The entire variable domain, with the rest obtained from reference TRBV29-1 and TRBJ1-2, is as follows: SAVISQKPSRDICQRGTSLTIQCQVDSQVTMMFWYRQQPGQSLTLIATANQGSEATYESGFVIDKFPISRPNLTFSTLTVSNMSPEDSSIYLCSVSGHSLEHGYTFGSGTRLTVV.

This clone was observed a few times. J is TRBJ1-5 and V is TRBV6-5, with TRBD1 identical over 10 bases. After removal of 6 bases from V and 3 bases from J, the junction contained 5 bases not matched to a gene. Per germline, CDR1 MNHEY and CDR2 SVGAGI. This CDR3 contains 15 residues. The CDR3: CASSRGTGVNQPQHF. As DNA, the CDR3 is TGTGCCAGCAGCCGCGGGACAGGGGTCAATCAGCCCCAGCATTTT.

The V and J genes are TRBV27 and TRBJ1-5, with 8 bases fitting TRBD1. CDR1 is MNHEY and CDR2 is SMNVEV in the germline V gene (reference sequence). Trimming cost V 6 bases and J 3 bases; bases outside gene matches: 7. CDR3 length: 15 amino acids. The CDR3 coding sequence is TGTGCCAGCAGCCCCGGGACAGGCTTCAATCAGCCCCAGCATTTT. It encodes CASSPGTGFNQPQHF.

This sequence joins TRBV3-1 (or the pseudogene TRBV3-2) and TRBJ2-2; D possibly corresponds to TRBD2 (6 bases). CDR3 size: 16 residues. Germline loops: CDR1 LGHDT, CDR2 YNNKEL (reference sequence). V was cut by 0 bases and J by 5 bases, with 13 bases left in between. CDR3 DNA sequence: TGTGCCAGCAGCCAAGATCCCGGGGCGGGGACCGGGGAGCTGTTTTTT. It encodes CASSQDPGAGTGELFF.

The chain uses TRBV5-4 and TRBJ1-3; possible D gene TRBD1, 5 bases. V was trimmed by 2 bases and J by 0 bases, leaving 9 bases between them. Looked up from germline, CDR1 is SGHNT and CDR2 is YYREEE (reference sequence). This CDR3 region has 15 residues. The CDR3 DNA follows: TGTGCCAGCAGCTTAATGGGGGGCTCTGGAAACACCATATATTTT. It encodes CASSLMGGSGNTIYF.

J is TRBJ1-1 and V is TRBV15; D remains ambiguous. CDR1 is LNHNV, CDR2 YYDKDF, per germline (reference sequence). Trimming shortened V by 1 base and J by 1 base, and 4 bases separated the two germline ends. This CDR3 is built from 13 residues. This CDR3 reads CATSRGENTEAFF. In nucleotides, the CDR3 is TGTGCCACCAGCAGAGGAGAGAACACTGAAGCTTTCTTT. Filled out from reference TRBV15 and TRBJ1-1, the complete variable domain reads DAMVIQNPRYQVTQFGKPVTLSCSQTLNHNVMYWYQQKSSQAPKLLFHYYDKDFNNEADTPDNFQSRRPNTSFCFLDIRSPGLGDTAMYLCATSRGENTEAFFGQGTRLTVV.

This sequence joins TRBV7-2 and TRBJ1-2, with D possibly TRBD1 on 6 matching bases. This CDR3 contains 13 residues. V lost 5 bases, J lost 7 bases, and 14 bases lay in between. The germline V gene has CDR1 SGHTA and CDR2 FQGNSA. The CDR3 bases are TGTGCCAGCAGCCCCGCCGGACAGTTTGGCTACACCTTC. It yields the protein CASSPAGQFGYTF.

V and J are TRBV5-6 and TRBJ2-3, with D possibly being TRBD1 (6 bases). CDR1 and CDR2 from the germline V gene are SGHDT and YYEEEE. Trimming shortened V by 5 bases and J by 3 bases, and 16 bases separated the two germline ends. The CDR3 sequence is 15 residues long. The CDR3, as DNA: TGTGCCAGCAGTAAGAGACAGGCGATGACAGATACGCAGTATTTT. It encodes CASSKRQAMTDTQYF.

The chain recombines TRBV15 with TRBJ2-3; D might be TRBD1 (6 bases). This CDR3 is 15 amino acids long. Germline V gives CDR1 LNHNV, CDR2 YYDKDF (reference sequence). V lost 5 bases to trimming and J lost 6 bases, with 18 bases between them. The CDR3 sequence is CATSPTKHTGDTQYF. The CDR3 coding sequence is TGTGCCACCAGCCCGACTAAACACACAGGGGATACGCAGTATTTT.

The table lists this clone with a count of one. CDR3 DNA sequence: TGCGCCAGCAGCCGTCTACATGAACCCGGGATCCTACGCCCTACTTCACCCCTCCACTTT. Translating gives CASSRLHEPGILRPTSPLHF. This chain connects TRBV4-1 to TRBJ1-6; no clear D gene. Germline CDR1 MGHRA, CDR2 YSYEKL. The CDR3 length is 20 residues. V shed 4 bases and J shed 9 bases, with 31 bases lying between them.

A few counts support this clone. The chain is built from TRBV9 and TRBJ2-6, with D possibly TRBD2 on 6 matching bases. The germline V gene has CDR1 SGDLS and CDR2 YYNGEE. This CDR3 is built from 19 residues. V was trimmed by 2 bases and J by 0 bases, leaving 18 bases between them. Here the CDR3 reads CASSVRVAEDLSGANVLTF. The CDR3 DNA reads as TGTGCCAGCAGCGTTAGGGTAGCGGAGGACCTCTCTGGGGCCAACGTCCTGACTTTC.

The CDR3 loop is CASSPQTNEQFF. The CDR3 DNA reads TGTGCCAGCTCACCACAGACTAATGAGCAGTTCTTC. J is TRBJ2-1 and V is TRBV18; D uncertain. Trimming stripped 1 base from V and 7 bases from J, with 5 bases between. The CDR3 is 12 amino acids. Germline V lookup: CDR1 KGHSH, CDR2 LQKENI. Full variable domain (missing parts from reference TRBV18 and TRBJ2-1): NAGVMQNPRHLVRRRGQEARLRCSPMKGHSHVYWYRQLPEEGLKFMVYLQKENIIDESGMPKERFSAEFPKEGPSILRIQQVVRGDSAAYFCASSPQTNEQFFGPGTRLTVL.

V is TRBV25-1 and J is TRBJ2-5; weak D call: TRBD2 (5 bases). With 6 bases removed from V and 5 bases from J, the gap between germline ends came to 16 bases. Germline CDR1 reads MGHDK; CDR2 reads SYGVNS. The CDR3 consists of 14 residues. DNA for the CDR3: TGTGCCAGCAGCAGACCCGGGATCGGGGAGACCCAGTACTTC. Translated: CASSRPGIGETQYF.

The V gene is TRBV29-1, the J gene TRBJ2-7, with D possibly being TRBD1 (5 bases). Trimming removed 4 bases from V and 7 bases from J, with 23 bases in between. The CDR3 loop spans 15 amino acids. In germline, CDR1 is SQVTM, CDR2 ANQGSEA. The CDR3 nucleotides read TGCAGCGTTGTTAATCCCTTTGACAGACAACTGGAGCAGTACTTC. It translates to CSVVNPFDRQLEQYF.

J is TRBJ2-3 and V is TRBV12-3 or TRBV12-4; D not resolved. V was shortened by 3 bases and J by 5 bases, with 6 bases between the two germline ends. This CDR3 has 12 amino acids. CDR3 nucleotides: TGTGCCAGCAGTTTCCGCGGAGATACGCAGTATTTT. This gives the protein CASSFRGDTQYF.

The chain combines TRBV4-1 with TRBJ1-4, with D unresolved. Germline loops: CDR1 MGHRA, CDR2 YSYEKL. Trimming stripped 2 bases from V and 6 bases from J, with 16 bases between. This CDR3 is built from 16 residues. CDR3 sequence reads: CASSQSGRAVDEKLFF. CDR3 bases: TGCGCCAGCAGCCAAAGCGGGAGGGCAGTTGATGAAAAACTGTTTTTT.

This chain links TRBV3-1 (or the pseudogene TRBV3-2) with TRBJ2-1; 7 nucleotides agree with TRBD1. The germline CDR1 and CDR2 sequences are LGHDT and YNNKEL (reference sequence). Trimming at V came to 4 bases and at J to 4 bases, leaving 4 bases not matched to a gene. CDR3 length: 14 amino acids. CDR3 region: CASSRGQVYNEQFF. The CDR3 DNA reads as TGTGCCAGCAGCCGCGGACAGGTATACAATGAGCAGTTCTTC.

The V call is TRBV5-1, the J call TRBJ2-3; TRBD2 matches at 8 bases. Unmatched junction bases numbered 7, after V lost 2 bases and J lost 5 bases. CDR3 length: 15 residues. Germline CDR1 reads SGHRS; CDR2 reads YFSETQ. Written as DNA, the CDR3 is TGCGCCAGCAGCTTCGGCGGACTAGCAGTAGATACGCAGTATTTT. It encodes CASSFGGLAVDTQYF.

As to this clone: The sample contains more than one DNA sequence encoding this CDR3. The chain couples TRBV5-4 to TRBJ1-2, with 9 bases identical to TRBD1. Germline loops: CDR1 SGHNT, CDR2 YYREEE (reference sequence). Trimming took 3 bases from V and 11 from J; bases not matched to a gene: 5. This CDR3 is 12 amino acids long. CDR3 coding DNA: TGTGCCAGCAGCTCGCCGACAGGGGGGTACACCTTC. Protein sequence: CASSSPTGGYTF.

The chain uses TRBV7-2 and TRBJ1-1; no reliable D call. Germline V gene lookup returns CDR1 SGHTA and CDR2 FQGNSA. CDR3 length equals 17 residues. Trimming left V 2 bases short and J 0 bases short, with 16 bases between. In DNA form, the CDR3 reads TGTGCCAGCAGCTTACTCCCACACCGCGGGATGAACACTGAAGCTTTCTTT. Translation gives CASSLLPHRGMNTEAFF.

This clone was observed once. The chain links TRBV4-1 to TRBJ2-7; 9 bases are shared with TRBD2. Losses at the gene ends were 4 bases for V and 5 bases for J; bases not matched to a gene: 6. Germline CDR1 reads MGHRA; CDR2 reads YSYEKL. CDR3 size: 14 residues. CDR3 DNA sequence: TGCGCCAGCAGCCGTACCGGGACTAGCAACGAGCAGTACTTC. This translates into CASSRTGTSNEQYF.

This chain connects TRBV9 to TRBJ2-7; D is perhaps TRBD2 (5 bases). The length of the CDR3 is 14 residues. The germline gives CDR1 SGDLS, CDR2 YYNGEE. V was shortened by 4 bases and J by 1 base, with 12 bases between the two germline ends. The CDR3 DNA sequence: TGTGCCAGCAGCCCTACTAGGACTTCCTACGAGCAGTACTTC. As protein: CASSPTRTSYEQYF.

CDR3 region: CASSLAAGGGTEAFF. Here the CDR3 DNA reads TGTGCCAGCAGCTTGGCCGCAGGGGGAGGCACTGAAGCTTTCTTT. This chain connects TRBV5-4 to TRBJ1-1, with 7 bases identical to TRBD1. Germline V gene sequence: CDR1 SGHNT, CDR2 YYREEE (reference sequence). V lost 0 bases to trimming and J lost 4 bases; unmatched junction nucleotides: 6. The CDR3 is made up of 15 amino acids.

The CDR3 nucleotides read TGTGCCAGCAGCTCGGGACAGCAAGAGACCCAGTACTTC. This sequence encodes CASSSGQQETQYF. This chain links TRBV5-4 with TRBJ2-5, with 7 nucleotides matching TRBD1. The junction had 1 base not matched to a gene; V was cut back by 3 bases and J by 2 bases. Germline V gene lookup returns CDR1 SGHNT and CDR2 YYREEE (reference sequence). This CDR3 is built from 13 residues. Drawing the rest from reference TRBV5-4 and TRBJ2-5, the complete variable domain is ETGVTQSPTHLIKTRGQQVTLRCSSQSGHNTVSWYQQALGQGPQFIFQYYREEENGRGNFPPRFSGLQFPNYSSELNVNALELDDSALYLCASSSGQQETQYFGPGTRLLVL.

The table lists this clone with a count of one. This chain uses TRBV2 with TRBJ1-4; D unresolved. The CDR3 runs to 14 residues. Trimming took 2 bases from V and 4 from J, leaving 8 bases between them. Germline V gene lookup returns CDR1 SNHLY and CDR2 FYNNEI. As DNA, the CDR3 is TGTGCCAGCAGTGAATGGCAGAATAATGAAAAACTGTTTTTT. As protein: CASSEWQNNEKLFF.

This chain joins TRBV6-5 and TRBJ2-6; D call uncertain. CDR1 and CDR2 (germline): MNHEY, SVGAGI. The CDR3 consists of 11 residues. CDR3 sequence: CAALGANVLTF. The CDR3 coding sequence is TGTGCTGCGTTAGGGGCCAACGTCCTGACTTTC.

The V call is TRBV9, the J call TRBJ1-1; 7 bases are shared with TRBD1. The CDR3 totals 15 residues. V lost 4 bases, J lost 2 bases, and 8 bases stayed unmatched. From germline, CDR1 is SGDLS and CDR2 YYNGEE. CDR3 DNA: TGTGCCAGCAGCCAGTTAGGGGACAGCAACACTGAAGCTTTCTTT. This encodes CASSQLGDSNTEAFF.

This clone was seen a few times. The genes are TRBV7-8 and TRBJ2-1; 7 positions match TRBD1. The CDR3 has 12 amino acids. CDR1 and CDR2 (germline): SGHVS, FQNEAQ. With 5 bases clipped from V and 7 bases from J, the junction kept 2 bases outside the gene matches. CDR3 in amino acids: CASSIRGNEQFF. The DNA for the CDR3 is TGTGCCAGCAGCATCAGGGGGAATGAGCAGTTCTTC.